Below, 14 T cell receptor beta chains from the same sample are listed, as sequenced in a study of T cell changes during pregnancy in multiple sclerosis. Using immunoSEQ multiplex PCR, the repertoire was profiled, and TCRdb retains in-frame clones only, with some absent. In the table there are around 50,000 clones, 92% of which are singletons. The sequenced sample was CD4+ T cells from peripheral blood mononuclear cells, obtained in the third trimester of pregnancy. The source is a female donor with multiple sclerosis, enrolled in a pregnancy study.

In this sample, this clone turned up once. The rearrangement joins TRBV19 to TRBJ1-5, with 9 bases that match TRBD1. J gave up 1 base and V 6 bases, and 4 bases lay outside the gene matches. Germline V CDR1 and CDR2: LNHDA, SQIVND (reference sequence). CDR3 length: 15 residues. The CDR3 DNA reads as TGTGCCAGTAGCGGACAGGGGAGGAGCAATCAGCCCCAGCATTTT. This gives the protein CASSGQGRSNQPQHF. Combining the CDR3 with reference TRBV19 and TRBJ1-5 gives the whole variable domain DGGITQSPKYLFRKEGQNVTLSCEQNLNHDAMYWYRQDPGQGLRLIYYSQIVNDFQKGDIAEGYSVSREKKESFPLTVTSAQKNPTAFYLCASSGQGRSNQPQHFGDGTRLSIL.

J is TRBJ2-1 and V is TRBV2; TRBD2 matches at 11 bases. The CDR3 totals 14 residues. J lost 7 bases, V lost 5 bases, and 4 bases had no gene match. The germline V gene has CDR1 SNHLY and CDR2 FYNNEI. CDR3 nucleotide sequence: TGTGCCAGCAGTTTAGCGGGAGGGGGGAATGAGCAGTTCTTC. Amino acid sequence: CASSLAGGGNEQFF. The variable domain in full, with the rest retrieved from reference TRBV2 and TRBJ2-1, is EPEVTQTPSHQVTQMGQEVILRCVPISNHLYFYWYRQILGQKVEFLVSFYNNEISEKSEIFDDQFSVERPDGSNFTLKIRSTKLEDSAMYFCASSLAGGGNEQFFGPGTRLTVL.

This clone appeared once. The chain links TRBV2 to TRBJ2-5; D call uncertain. The CDR3 contains 12 residues. V was shortened by 1 base and J by 5 bases, with 5 bases between the two germline ends. The germline gives CDR1 SNHLY, CDR2 FYNNEI. The CDR3 DNA sequence: TGTGCCAGCAGTGAAGTAGCCGAGACCCAGTACTTC. Its translation: CASSEVAETQYF.

V gene TRBV5-4 combines with J gene TRBJ2-2, with 9 bases matching TRBD2. Trimming removed 1 base from V and 4 bases from J; junction bases left unmatched: 2. The CDR3 runs 15 residues. Germline V gene lookup returns CDR1 SGHNT and CDR2 YYREEE (reference sequence). Here the CDR3 DNA reads TGTGCCAGCAGCTTGATGCGGGAGGGCACCGGGGAGCTGTTTTTT. It translates to CASSLMREGTGELFF.

The chain carries TRBV7-2 and TRBJ1-2; 8 bases map to TRBD1. The CDR3 totals 17 residues. CDR1 SGHTA and CDR2 FQGNSA come from the germline V gene. Trimming cost V 4 bases and J 7 bases; bases outside gene matches: 17. The CDR3 is CASSWNSGQVASVGYTF. As DNA, the CDR3 is TGTGCCAGCAGCTGGAATTCGGGACAGGTAGCCTCGGTTGGCTACACCTTC. Drawing the rest from reference TRBV7-2 and TRBJ1-2, the complete variable domain is GAGVSQSPSNKVTEKGKDVELRCDPISGHTALYWYRQSLGQGLEFLIYFQGNSAPDKSGLPSDRFSAERTGGSVSTLTIQRTQQEDSAVYLCASSWNSGQVASVGYTFGSGTRLTVV.

The V and J genes are TRBV19 and TRBJ2-1, with TRBD2 matching over 9 bases. CDR1 and CDR2 (germline): LNHDA, SQIVND (reference sequence). This CDR3 is 17 amino acids long. Trimming removed 0 bases from V and 3 bases from J; junction bases left unmatched: 6. The CDR3 loop reads CASSIDAATSGYNEQFF. CDR3 bases: TGTGCCAGTAGTATAGACGCCGCGACTAGCGGCTACAATGAGCAGTTCTTC.

The table lists this clone with a count of one. The chain uses TRBV5-4 and TRBJ2-3; D gene uncertain. This CDR3 is built from 14 residues. Trimming removed 6 bases from V and 0 bases from J, with 11 bases in between. Germline loops: CDR1 SGHNT, CDR2 YYREEE (reference sequence). CDR3: CASTLDGSTDTQYF. In DNA form, the CDR3 reads TGTGCCAGCACCCTTGACGGGAGCACAGATACGCAGTATTTT.

This clone was seen once. The J gene is TRBJ2-1, the V gene TRBV11-2; D possibly corresponds to TRBD1 (5 bases). The CDR3 has 15 amino acids. CDR1 and CDR2 from the germline V gene are SGHAT and FQNNGV. Trimming stripped 2 bases from V and 3 bases from J, with 11 bases between. The CDR3, as DNA: TGTGCCAGCAGCTTACAGGGTACCCTCTACAATGAGCAGTTCTTC. This encodes CASSLQGTLYNEQFF.

This clone was recorded once. The chain joins TRBV19 to TRBJ2-3; D unclear. The CDR3 consists of 11 residues. Trimming pared 9 bases from V and 0 bases from J, leaving 4 bases between. CDR1 is LNHDA and CDR2 is SQIVND in the germline V gene (reference sequence). The DNA for the CDR3 is TGTGCCAGCCGGAGCACAGATACGCAGTATTTT. This codes for CASRSTDTQYF. The variable domain in full, completed from reference TRBV19 and TRBJ2-3, reads DGGITQSPKYLFRKEGQNVTLSCEQNLNHDAMYWYRQDPGQGLRLIYYSQIVNDFQKGDIAEGYSVSREKKESFPLTVTSAQKNPTAFYLCASRSTDTQYFGPGTRLTVL.

The chain is built from TRBV19 and TRBJ1-1, with TRBD1 identical over 7 bases. J gave up 6 bases and V 8 bases, and 12 bases lay outside the gene matches. The CDR3 is made up of 14 amino acids. The germline V gene has CDR1 LNHDA and CDR2 SQIVND (reference sequence). The CDR3 spells CASRHRGENPEAFF. The CDR3 DNA reads TGTGCCAGTCGCCACAGGGGTGAAAACCCTGAAGCTTTCTTT.

The rearrangement joins TRBV2 to TRBJ1-1, with D possibly being TRBD1 (5 bases). The CDR3 runs to 12 residues. Trimming stripped 2 bases from V and 11 bases from J, with 12 bases between. Looked up from germline, CDR1 is SNHLY and CDR2 is FYNNEI. CDR3 loop: CASSEQGIGAFF. CDR3 nucleotide sequence: TGTGCCAGCAGTGAACAGGGAATTGGTGCTTTCTTT.

The chain joins TRBV25-1 to TRBJ2-5; D ambiguous. V gave up 2 bases and J gave up 0 bases, with 4 bases separating them. The germline V gene encodes CDR1 MGHDK and CDR2 SYGVNS. This CDR3 comprises 13 residues. In DNA form, the CDR3 reads TGTGCCAGCAGTGAACAGAACCAAGAGACCCAGTACTTC. Encoded protein: CASSEQNQETQYF.

J is TRBJ1-2 and V is TRBV5-4; 9 bases are shared with TRBD1. Germline V gene data show CDR1 as SGHNT and CDR2 as YYREEE (reference sequence). V trimming: 0 bases; J trimming: 5 bases; junction bases outside the gene matches: 2. The CDR3 is made up of 14 amino acids. The CDR3 protein is CASSLGGQGYGYTF. The DNA of the CDR3 is TGTGCCAGCAGCTTGGGGGGACAGGGATATGGCTACACCTTC.

This chain's CDR3 is CATQQTANTGELFF. The CDR3 nucleotides read TGTGCCACGCAGCAGACAGCGAACACCGGGGAGCTGTTTTTT. J is TRBJ2-2 and V is TRBV6-5, with D possibly TRBD1 on 5 matching bases. Germline V gene lookup returns CDR1 MNHEY and CDR2 SVGAGI. V was pared by 10 bases and J by 0 bases, with 12 bases between. This CDR3 contains 14 residues.